This TCR beta chain originates from a study of cytomegalovirus exposure and HLA in healthy donors. Study-level background: The 110 or so validation repertoires used a platform that matched the one used for the approximately 610 first-cohort repertoires, as a later analysis reported.

Notes on this clone: The antigen is undetermined.

Findings and caveats of the study: For most TCR sequences rarity was the rule, although some public TCRs occurred in many donors. Published work reported that the classifier diagnosed cytomegalovirus status with high specificity and sensitivity. The study flagged some 170 TCR beta chains as cytomegalovirus-associated.

V lost 6 bases and J lost 4; bases outside the gene matches: 7. The germline V gene encodes CDR1 MNHNS and CDR2 SASEGT. The CDR3 has 14 residues. Sequenced by immunoSEQ multiplex PCR; TCRdb stores in-frame clones only, minus some. The table includes under 300,000 clones, 86% detected once. The source is a woman between 18 and 30 years old in good health and CMV-seronegative. The chain is built from TRBV6-1 and TRBJ1-1, with TRBD1 matching over 8 bases. The sequenced sample was PBMCs. CDR3 sequence: CASSFTGGRTEAFF. CDR3 bases: TGTGCCAGCAGCTTTACAGGGGGTCGCACTGAAGCTTTCTTT.